This TCR beta chain was recovered during a study of T-cell memory formation after mild COVID-19. Notes on the study in general: Some clones that responded were present in memory (sampled pre-infection), which suggests cross-reactive memory joined.

A single record per CDR3 protein comes from TCRdb applying MiXCR to the 5' RACE reads. Of about 340,000 distinct CDR3 sequences listed, less than 25% are singletons. This CDR3 is built from 16 residues. J gave up 2 bases and V 2 bases, and 7 bases lay outside the gene matches. Germline CDR1 and CDR2: ENHRY and SYGVKD. In this sample, this clonotype turned up a few times. What it binds is unknown. This clonotype was sampled from a man aged 18 to 35 who had mild COVID-19 (a few samples of this study predate the infection). Cell type and time point are not known. Material for sequencing was PBMCs or a T cell subset sorted from them (not recorded which). The chain uses TRBV10-3 and TRBJ2-3; 7 bases are shared with TRBD2. The DNA of the CDR3 is TGTGCCATCAGTGAGGGGAGGGTCGAAGTCACAGATACGCAGTATTTT. It yields the protein CAISEGRVEVTDTQYF.